A selection of T cell receptor beta chains follows, all from one sample in a study of beta chain features in type 1 diabetes. Only in-frame clones appear in the TCRdb table, and some are missing; sequencing was by immunoSEQ multiplex PCR. Of 300,000 to 400,000 clones listed, around 10% are singletons. Sequencing input: central memory CD4+ T cells from blood. The receptors were sampled from a man between 25 and 39 years old with type 1 diabetes. The CDR3 runs from the conserved cysteine through the conserved F or W. A D gene is named only where the DNA matches it firmly.

J | V | D | CDR3
TRBJ1-1 | TRBV5-5 | TRBD1 | CASSSQGARVNTEAFF
TRBJ2-7 | TRBV18 | - | CTSSPPEGAGYEQYF
TRBJ1-1 | TRBV6-1 | - | CASIPTGAEAFF
TRBJ2-2 | TRBV5-1 | - | CASSGDGTLTGELFF
TRBJ1-2 | TRBV19 | - | CASRQDRGYGYTF
TRBJ2-2 | TRBV6-5 | - | CASSYVNTGELFF
TRBJ2-1 | TRBV6-5 | TRBD1 | CASRGGTGSMSEQFF
TRBJ2-1 | TRBV7-3 | - | CASGPGGSSYNEQFF
TRBJ2-2 | TRBV11-2 | - | CASSFGGPTGELFF
TRBJ2-1 | TRBV5-1 | TRBD1 | CASSQGQGANEQFF
TRBJ1-2 | TRBV6-5 | TRBD1 | CASSIGTGDGYTF
TRBJ2-3 | TRBV6-1 | - | CAGGPDMHTQYF
TRBJ2-3 | TRBV28 | - | CASSLRDTQYF
TRBJ2-1 | TRBV13 | - | CASSLGGRLYNEQFF
TRBJ2-2 | TRBV4-3 | TRBD2 | CASSQPPRGLAGGRGELFF
TRBJ2-5 | TRBV6-1 | TRBD2 | CASSESGRVETQYF
TRBJ1-5 | TRBV28 | - | CASGLSVSRGLGNQPQHF
TRBJ1-2 | TRBV29-1 | TRBD1 | CSVSSGGAFGYTF
TRBJ1-5 | TRBV30 | TRBD1 | CAWTPGDRVFNQPQHF
TRBJ2-4 | TRBV18 | TRBD1 | CASSPNLGTAKNIQYF
TRBJ1-2 | TRBV5-6 | - | CASSLSRVGYTF
TRBJ1-1 | TRBV5-4 | TRBD1 | CASSSTQGARTEAFF